The rows below give T cell receptor beta chains drawn from one sample of a study of shared clonotypes between healthy human individuals. Using immunoSEQ multiplex PCR, the repertoire was profiled, and TCRdb retains in-frame clones only, with some absent. The sample has more than 550,000 clones, roughly two thirds seen once. The sample comprised memory CD4+ T cells sorted from blood. The receptor source for this set is a woman in her twenties or thirties in good health. Each CDR3 is given with its conserved first and last residue. The D gene is left open where the match is weak. Clone size is given for some rows only: seen once, a few or many times, or a class if the clone is expanded.

>TRBV25-1|TRBD2|TRBJ2-7|many
CASSYQREAFF
TGTGCCAGCAGTTACCAGCGGGAGGCCTTCTTC
>TRBV19|TRBD2|TRBJ2-1|.
CASREGLAGGSYNEQFF
TGTGCCAGTAGGGAGGGACTAGCGGGGGGGTCCTACAATGAGCAGTTCTTC
>TRBV19|.|TRBJ1-1|.
CATSPKENTEAFF
TGTGCCACCAGCCCAAAGGAGAACACTGAAGCTTTCTTT
>TRBV6-6|.|TRBJ1-2|.
CASSSPGGGSLSGYTF
TGTGCCAGCAGTTCCCCCGGGGGCGGGTCCCTCTCTGGCTACACCTTC
>TRBV2|.|TRBJ1-5|.
CATQGDSNQPQHF
TGTGCCACCCAGGGAGATAGCAATCAGCCCCAGCATTTT
>TRBV4-2|.|TRBJ2-7|few
CASSRLGTSSYEQYF
TGTGCCAGCAGCCGCTTGGGGACAAGCTCCTACGAGCAGTACTTC
>TRBV4-1|.|TRBJ2-4|once
CASSQRPPREVAKNIQYF
TGCGCCAGCAGCCAACGGCCACCCAGGGAAGTGGCCAAAAACATTCAGTACTTC
>TRBV4-1|.|TRBJ2-1|few
CASSQFLSGAYNEQFF
TGCGCCAGCAGCCAATTCCTTAGCGGAGCATACAATGAGCAGTTCTTC
>TRBV18|.|TRBJ2-7|few
CASSRTGSEQYF
TGTGCCAGCTCACGAACAGGGTCCGAGCAGTACTTC
>TRBV4-2|.|TRBJ1-2|few
CASSRGSDYGYTF
TGTGCCAGCAGCCGAGGGAGCGACTATGGCTACACCTTC
>TRBV4-2|TRBD2|TRBJ2-2|.
CASSQDLQREVGELFF
TGTGCCAGCAGCCAAGATCTCCAGCGGGAGGTCGGGGAGCTGTTTTTT
>TRBV7-2|.|TRBJ1-4|once
CASSLGHTTNEKLFF
TGTGCCAGCAGCTTGGGCCATACAACTAATGAAAAACTGTTTTTT
>TRBV10-2|.|TRBJ2-7|.
CASSEFMGGRSYEQYF
TGCGCCAGCAGTGAATTTATGGGGGGAAGGTCCTACGAGCAGTACTTC
>TRBV5-6|TRBD2|TRBJ2-2|.
CASSLDSGRTGELFF
TGTGCCAGCAGCTTGGATAGCGGGAGGACCGGGGAGCTGTTTTTT
>TRBV7-2|.|TRBJ2-3|.
CASSSVALAFGTQYF
TGTGCCAGCAGCTCGGTCGCCCTGGCATTTGGCACGCAGTATTTT
>TRBV29-1|TRBD2|TRBJ2-7|.
CSVKLAGYYEQYF
TGCAGCGTTAAGCTAGCGGGGTACTACGAGCAGTACTTC
>TRBV7-9|.|TRBJ2-3|many
CASSRSGTDTQYF
TGTGCCAGCAGCCGTAGCGGCACAGATACGCAGTATTTT
>TRBV6-1|.|TRBJ1-2|.
CASSEAGYNQLYGYTF
TGTGCCAGCAGTGAAGCGGGGTATAATCAGCTTTATGGCTACACCTTC
>TRBV19|.|TRBJ2-1|.
CASSPRRANEQFF
TGTGCCAGTAGTCCCCGTCGCGCGAATGAGCAGTTCTTC
>TRBV28|.|TRBJ1-5|.
CASSPHAGGWHSNQPQHF
TGTGCCAGCAGTCCCCACGCGGGGGGATGGCATAGCAATCAGCCCCAGCATTTT
>TRBV5-1|.|TRBJ1-1|.
CASSLRRGSTEAFF
TGCGCCAGCAGCTTGCGCAGGGGAAGCACTGAAGCTTTCTTT
>TRBV5-1|.|TRBJ1-1|.
CASSLSYREFSTEAFF
TGCGCCAGCAGCTTGTCTTACAGGGAATTTAGCACTGAAGCTTTCTTT
>TRBV6-5|TRBD1|TRBJ2-7|few
CASSRPGQQFYEQYF
TGTGCCAGCAGCCGCCCGGGACAGCAATTCTACGAGCAGTACTTC
>TRBV5-6|TRBD2|TRBJ2-7|.
CASSKPGTSRITEQYF
TGTGCCAGCAGCAAACCCGGGACTAGCAGGATTACCGAGCAGTACTTC
>TRBV4-2|TRBD2|TRBJ2-1|.
CASSQGLAENNEQFF
TGTGCCAGCAGCCAAGGTCTAGCGGAAAACAATGAGCAGTTCTTC
>TRBV5-8|TRBD1|TRBJ1-2|few
CASSRQGFLGGYTF
TGTGCCAGCAGCCGACAGGGATTTCTGGGTGGCTACACCTTC
>TRBV6-1|.|TRBJ2-5|.
CASSEYRQGETQYF
TGTGCCAGCAGTGAATACCGCCAGGGGGAGACCCAGTACTTC
>TRBV28|TRBD1|TRBJ1-1|.
CASSFPGVKTDRGLRNTEAFF
TGTGCCAGCAGTTTCCCTGGTGTGAAGACCGACAGGGGGCTCAGGAACACTGAAGCTTTCTTT
>TRBV7-2|TRBD1|TRBJ1-1|.
CASGGQGAEAFF
TGTGCCAGCGGTGGACAGGGGGCAGAAGCTTTCTTT
>TRBV6-4|.|TRBJ1-2|once
CASSDGRTNPHGYTF
TGTGCCAGCAGTGACGGGAGGACGAACCCTCATGGCTACACCTTC
>TRBV10-3|.|TRBJ1-1|.
CAISESFQMNTEAFF
TGTGCCATCAGTGAGTCGTTTCAGATGAACACTGAAGCTTTCTTT
>TRBV6-6|.|TRBJ1-1|.
CASSSPRGGQNTEAFF
TGTGCCAGCAGCTCTCCCCGAGGGGGTCAAAACACTGAAGCTTTCTTT
>TRBV7-9|TRBD2|TRBJ2-1|.
CASSPLAGGSYNEQFF
TGTGCCAGCAGCCCCCTAGCGGGTGGATCCTACAATGAGCAGTTCTTC
>TRBV7-7|TRBD2|TRBJ2-7|.
CASSSPLGSGSSYEQYF
TGTGCCAGCAGCTCTCCCCTTGGTAGCGGGAGCTCCTACGAGCAGTACTTC
>TRBV28|.|TRBJ2-3|.
CASSFHLAADTQYF
TGTGCCAGCAGTTTTCACTTAGCAGCAGATACGCAGTATTTT
>TRBV19|TRBD1|TRBJ1-1|.
CASRPTGGLTEAFF
TGTGCCAGTAGACCGACAGGGGGCTTAACTGAAGCTTTCTTT
>TRBV5-1|.|TRBJ2-2|few
CASSLTTGSDTGELFF
TGCGCCAGCAGCTTGACCACAGGGTCCGACACCGGGGAGCTGTTTTTT
>TRBV5-5|.|TRBJ2-3|.
CASSLTFGITDTQYF
TGTGCCAGCAGCTTGACCTTTGGAATCACAGATACGCAGTATTTT
>TRBV2|.|TRBJ2-7|.
CASNIGQMYYEQYF
TGTGCCAGCAACATCGGACAGATGTACTACGAGCAGTACTTC
>TRBV15|TRBD2|TRBJ2-1|.
CATSGATSGRAQLRNNEQFF
TGTGCCACCAGCGGGGCAACTAGCGGGAGGGCCCAGCTCCGGAACAATGAGCAGTTCTTC
>TRBV25-1|.|TRBJ2-7|once
CASSFLQGHEQYF
TGTGCCAGCAGCTTCCTTCAGGGACACGAGCAGTACTTC
>TRBV7-8|.|TRBJ2-3|.
CASSLASADTQYF
TGTGCCAGCAGCTTAGCTAGCGCAGATACGCAGTATTTT
>TRBV19|.|TRBJ1-2|.
CASSIEEGLNYGYTF
TGTGCCAGTAGTATAGAGGAGGGACTTAACTATGGCTACACCTTC
>TRBV10-3|.|TRBJ1-5|.
CAISDTGTGQPQHF
TGTGCCATCAGTGATACGGGAACAGGGCAGCCCCAGCATTTT
>TRBV11-2|TRBD1|TRBJ2-4|.
CASSLRQGAKNIQYF
TGTGCCAGCAGCCTACGACAGGGGGCCAAAAACATTCAGTACTTC
>TRBV7-8|.|TRBJ2-5|few
CASSMMGGTQYF
TGTGCCAGCAGCATGATGGGTGGGACCCAGTACTTC
>TRBV28|.|TRBJ2-7|.
CATSRTPEDHEQYF
TGTGCCACTTCCCGGACGCCAGAGGACCACGAGCAGTACTTC
>TRBV10-2|TRBD2|TRBJ2-1|.
CASSGSGGREQFF
TGCGCCAGCAGTGGGTCGGGAGGGCGCGAGCAGTTCTTC
>TRBV19|TRBD1|TRBJ2-3|.
CASSIGQRDRLKDTQYF
TGTGCCAGTAGTATAGGCCAAAGGGACAGGTTAAAGGATACGCAGTATTTT
>TRBV7-9|TRBD1|TRBJ2-7|.
CASSLEGTGSPKQYF
TGTGCCAGCAGCTTAGAGGGGACAGGGTCTCCGAAGCAGTACTTC